The source of this TCR beta chain is a study of response to subunit inactivated influenza vaccine. Study-level findings and limits: A suggestion made by the authors is that each seasonal influenza vaccination recruits few new T cells.

TCRdb recomputed calls from the RT-PCR reads with MiXCR, one row per CDR3 protein. Altogether 530,000 or so distinct CDR3 sequences are present, 13% to 15% being singletons, with the ten largest covering around 10%. The CDR3 covers 14 residues. J lost 2 bases, V lost 3 bases, and 5 bases had no gene match. CDR1 is SQVTM and CDR2 is ANQGSEA in the germline V gene. With respect to this clonotype: Its specificity is unknown.

This sequence originates from a middle-aged man who received an inactivated influenza vaccine. Material: PBMCs from blood, obtained 12 days after vaccination. This chain connects TRBV29-1 to TRBJ2-5, with 8 bases fitting TRBD2. The CDR3 nucleotides are TGCAGCGTTGACGCCGGGACTAGACAAGAGACCCAGTACTTC. Protein sequence: CSVDAGTRQETQYF.